The rows below give T cell receptor beta chains drawn from one sample of a study of CD8 T cells in Susac syndrome. TCRdb redid the calling of the immunoSEQ multiplex PCR reads with MiXCR, one entry per CDR3 protein. Of 150,000 to 200,000 distinct CDR3 sequences listed, over 85% are singletons. Material: CD4+ T cells from PBMCs. These receptors originate from a human donor in good health. CDR3s include the opening cysteine and the closing phenylalanine or tryptophan. Fields, in order: J gene, V gene, D gene, clone size, CDR3 DNA, CDR3 protein. D genes are given only for firm matches. Where a row states a size, it is once, few, many or the class of an expanded clone; other rows omit it.

TRBJ1-1,TRBV19,.,.,TGTGCCAGTAGTATTAACTGGGCAGGGGACACTGAAGCTTTCTTT,CASSINWAGDTEAFF
TRBJ2-5,TRBV12-3/TRBV12-4,TRBD1,.,TGTGCCAGCAGACACAGGGGAGAGACCCAGTACTTC,CASRHRGETQYF
TRBJ1-2,TRBV4-3,.,.,TGCGCCAGCAGCCAAGAGGTCCGCCTCTATGGCTACACCTTC,CASSQEVRLYGYTF
TRBJ2-1,TRBV30,.,.,TGTGCAGAGGACTCCGGGCTTCACAATGAGCAGTTCTTC,CAEDSGLHNEQFF
TRBJ2-2,TRBV20-1,.,.,TGCAGTGCTAGAGCGGGAGCGGAAGGGGGGGCGTGGAACACCGGGGAGCTGTTTTTT,CSARAGAEGGAWNTGELFF
TRBJ2-3,TRBV5-1,TRBD2,.,TGCGCCAGCAGCTTGATCCCGGGGGGGCAGAAAGATACGCAGTATTTT,CASSLIPGGQKDTQYF
TRBJ1-5,TRBV20-1,TRBD1,once,TGCAGTGCGAAGGGACAGGGGAATCAGCCCCAGCATTTT,CSAKGQGNQPQHF
TRBJ2-7,TRBV25-1,TRBD1,.,TGTGCCAGCAGTCAATACGACAGGGTCGGCGAGCAGTACTTC,CASSQYDRVGEQYF
TRBJ2-1,TRBV20-1,TRBD2,.,TGCAGTGCTAGGGTCACTAGCGGGGGGCGCTATGAGCAGTTCTTC,CSARVTSGGRYEQFF
TRBJ2-5,TRBV2,TRBD1,.,TGTGCCAGCAGTCCGGAGAGGGGGCACGAGACCCAGTACTTC,CASSPERGHETQYF
TRBJ1-5,TRBV20-1,.,once,TGCAGTGCTAGACCGGGGAACAATCAGCCCCAGCATTTT,CSARPGNNQPQHF
TRBJ1-6,TRBV27,.,.,TGTGCCAGCAGTTTTAATACGGACAATTCACCCCTCCACTTT,CASSFNTDNSPLHF
TRBJ2-3,TRBV10-3,.,once,TGTGCCATCAGGTCAATCCCCCAGGCTACGCAGTATTTT,CAIRSIPQATQYF
TRBJ2-3,TRBV12-3/TRBV12-4,.,.,TGTGCCAGCAGTCCCGGCGCAAGCACAGATACGCAGTATTTT,CASSPGASTDTQYF
TRBJ2-7,TRBV25-1,TRBD2,.,TGTGCCAGCAGTGCGGCTAGCGGGGGCCGGAGCTCCTACGAGCAGTACTTC,CASSAASGGRSSYEQYF
TRBJ2-7,TRBV6-7,TRBD1,once,TGTGCCAGCAGGACTCCGGGGACAGGGAGCTCCTACGAGCAGTACTTC,CASRTPGTGSSYEQYF
TRBJ2-7,TRBV11-3,.,.,TGTGCCAGCAGCTTAACCATAAGGGGGGAATCGGACTACGAGCAGTACTTC,CASSLTIRGESDYEQYF
TRBJ2-1,TRBV6-6,TRBD2,.,TGTGCCAGCAGTTATTCGTCTAGCGGGGGGCTGGATGAGCAGTTCTTC,CASSYSSSGGLDEQFF
TRBJ2-7,TRBV4-1,.,.,TGCGCCAGCAGCCAAGCAACTGTGAGCTCCTACGAGCAGTACTTC,CASSQATVSSYEQYF
TRBJ2-7,TRBV12-3/TRBV12-4,TRBD1,.,TGTGCCAGCACCCGAGGCGAGACCGGGACAGGGGTCCACGAGCAGTACTTC,CASTRGETGTGVHEQYF
TRBJ1-5,TRBV20-1,TRBD1,.,TGCAGTGCCTGCCTGACAGGGGGAGGACAGCCCCAGCATTTT,CSACLTGGGQPQHF
TRBJ1-6,TRBV18,.,.,TGTGCCAGCTCCCAAGTGATGGGGAATTCACCCCTCCACTTT,CASSQVMGNSPLHF
TRBJ1-6,TRBV7-9,.,.,TGTGCCAGCAGCTTAAAGGGGGATAATTCACCCCTCCACTTT,CASSLKGDNSPLHF
TRBJ1-5,TRBV27,.,.,TGTGCCAGCAGTACGAGCTTTCAGCCCCAGCATTTT,CASSTSFQPQHF